This T cell receptor beta chain is drawn from a study of identical twins. Germline-derived CDR1 and CDR2 are GTSNPN and SVGIG (reference sequence). V was shortened by 3 bases and J by 6 bases, with 10 bases between the two germline ends. The length of the CDR3 is 12 residues. TCRdb passed the 5' RACE reads through MiXCR, listing each CDR3 protein once. The repertoire consists of more than 350,000 distinct CDR3 sequences, with around 9% occurring once and the leading ten covering approximately 9.3%. The sample consisted of naive T cells sorted from blood. The source is a woman aged 50 to 60 in good health. The genes are TRBV30 and TRBJ2-3; D perhaps matches TRBD2 (5 bases). The CDR3 nucleotides are TGTGCCTGGAGCCGACTATCGGATACGCAGTATTTT. It yields the protein CAWSRLSDTQYF.